The TCR beta chain described here comes from a study of naive and memory T cell subsets. Study-level results: RNA-based TCR counts may shift with T cell activation and differentiation. Findings for naive and memory subsets could not be checked against ground truth. Naive repertoires, especially CD8, held a few larger clonotypes, possibly memory cells re-expressing CD45RA.

On this clonotype itself: The antigen is not known.

Two oligonucleotides, mixed equimolar, formed the beta constant-region primer covering TRBC1 and TRBC2. Four rounds of PCR amplified the ligated cDNA using nested alpha and beta constant-region primers plus SP2. TCRdb re-derived calls from the UMI-ligation and nested PCR reads in MiXCR, one entry per CDR3 protein. This sample has around 100,000 distinct CDR3 sequences, with roughly 14% found just once. After CD4 positive bead selection, the CD4-negative fraction gave CD8 T cells. CDR3 length: 13 residues. V was cut by 6 bases and J by 1 base, with 9 bases left in between. This clonotype originated in a human donor in good health. The specimen sequenced was naive CD8+ T cells from blood. The chain carries TRBV12-3 or TRBV12-4 and TRBJ2-5; TRBD2 is a possible D gene (5 bases). The CDR3 loop is CASRPSGQETQYF. The CDR3 DNA sequence: TGTGCCAGCAGACCCAGCGGCCAAGAGACCCAGTACTTC.